This T cell receptor beta chain was captured by sequencing in a study of OX40 agonist ivuxolimab in advanced cancers. As for the study more broadly: Ivuxolimab was an agonistic, fully human IgG2 monoclonal antibody directed against OX40 (CD134), a costimulatory receptor. Intravenous ivuxolimab was administered to patients every 2 weeks at six dose levels: 0.01, 0.1, 0.3, 1.5, 3 and 10 mg/kg. Of the roughly 50 dose-escalation patients, hepatocellular carcinoma was present in around 19, melanoma in roughly 15, renal cell carcinoma in 9 and head and neck cancer in 9. In the dose-escalation cohort, 82.7% of patients were male, and the mean age was around 60 years, with a range of roughly 20 to 80. Prior anti-PD-1, anti-PD-L1 or anti-CTLA-4 therapy was permitted, and checkpoint inhibitors had been received by around 39% of dose-escalation patients. Partial responses were achieved by three dose-escalation patients, of whom one had hepatocellular carcinoma and two had cutaneous melanoma. Peripheral TCRbeta sequencing aimed to test whether ivuxolimab altered TCR sequence diversity and caused clonal T-cell expansion. The paper describes the monotherapy dose-escalation part (N = 52 patients) of the phase I trial of ivuxolimab. Summary of the overall study and its limitations: At doses from 0.1 to 3.0 mg/kg, clonal expansion was seen in both CD4+ and CD8+ blood T cells between baseline and week 6. On average, CD8+ T cells showed more expanded clones than CD4+ T cells after ivuxolimab. Partial responders in the 0.1-3.0 mg/kg groups had among the lowest normalized peripheral clonal expansion, especially among CD8+ T cells. Low levels of normalized T-cell clonal expansion were also seen in some nonresponding patients. Which antigens the clonally expanded peripheral T cells were specific for was not determined.

For sequencing of the TCRbeta CDR3 region, genomic DNA was extracted from the sorted cells. TCRbeta CDR3 regions were sequenced using the immunoSEQ Assay. Drawn from immuneACCESS, this table holds only the in-frame rearrangements with V and J called that TCRdb kept. Clones are partly lost; checked studies trace under half to an unresolved V gene and leave the rest unexplained. The sample includes 30,000 to 45,000 clones, with more than 85% observed a single time. The biggest ten clones account for less than 25% of the sample. For this clone: Its cognate antigen has yet to be identified. Base qualities are missing; no much larger clone stands one base away.

Patients with autoimmune disease history or receiving systemic immunosuppression were excluded from the trial. Peripheral blood for TCR sequencing was collected from all dose cohorts at baseline, on cycle 4 day 1, and on cycle 7 day 1. Samples came from an open-label, multicenter, first-in-human phase I dose-escalation trial of ivuxolimab. Adults with locally advanced or metastatic head and neck squamous cell, hepatocellular, melanoma or renal cell carcinoma were enrolled in the trial. CD4+ and CD8+ T cells were sorted separately from peripheral blood before TCR sequencing. The CDR3 numbers 17 residues from cysteine through phenylalanine. CDR3 DNA only is kept here, 51 bases in frame from base 1. Trimming takes 4 bases off V and 1 base off J; junction bases not matched to a gene: 12.

This sequence was found in an adult with an advanced solid tumor such as melanoma, head and neck, liver or kidney cancer. The chain employs TRBV5-3 and TRBJ1-1; TRBD1 aligns with 8 central bases. TRBV5-3 belongs to the ORF category, with a function that is uncertain. Sequencing was performed on CD4+ or CD8+ T cells sorted from blood, taken in a trial of the OX40 agonist ivuxolimab. The bases read TGTGCCAGAAGCCCCCAGGACAGGGATTGTGAGAACACTGAAGCTTTCTTT. This translates into CARSPQDRDCENTEAFF.